This note documents a single T cell receptor beta chain sequence. As yet, its antigen is unknown. The authors made TCR beta libraries by quantitative 5'-RACE with molecular barcodes. TCRdb itself ran the 5' RACE reads through MiXCR, one entry per CDR3 protein. The sample records 200,000 to 250,000 distinct CDR3 sequences, about a sixth being singletons. The data were obtained in a study of CD8 T cells in ankylosing spondylitis. General observations from the study: Blood from ankylosing spondylitis patients appeared to carry a characteristic roughly 8-variant TCR beta motif. Peripheral blood samples showed relatively rare disease-linked clones, and these clones were CD8+.

The source of this sequence is a male donor with ankylosing spondylitis. The material sequenced was blood, either unsorted or a sorted T cell fraction (not recorded which).

The CDR3 DNA sequence: TGTGCCAGCAGGCCCCGGGTAGCGGGAGTCGCAGATACGCAGTATTTT. It yields the protein CASRPRVAGVADTQYF. This chain links TRBV7-8 with TRBJ2-3, with 9 bases identical to TRBD2. This CDR3 is 16 amino acids long. V shed 6 bases, J shed 4 bases, and the junction held 11 bases outside the gene matches. CDR1 and CDR2 from the germline V gene are SGHVS and FQNEAQ.